A single sample gave rise to the 11 T cell receptor beta chains below, sequenced in a study of blood T cell repertoires in COVID-19. Generated by immunoSEQ multiplex PCR, the TCRdb table keeps only in-frame clones and is missing some. The table has approximately 67,000 clones, 75% to 90% seen once; the top ten hold approximately 5.4%. The sample consisted of peripheral blood. These receptors all come from a man aged 50 or older with active COVID-19.

The chain combines TRBV7-2 with TRBJ1-5; unclear D gene. This CDR3 is built from 13 residues. V dropped 4 bases and J dropped 1 base, with 5 bases sitting between them. The germline V gene has CDR1 SGHTA and CDR2 FQGNSA. As DNA, the CDR3 is TGTGCCAGCAGCTCCGGGAGCAATCAGCCCCAGCATTTT. This gives the protein CASSSGSNQPQHF.

V and J are TRBV2 and TRBJ2-1; TRBD2 aligns across 9 bases. V gave up 3 bases and J gave up 6 bases; unmatched junction bases: 6. Germline CDR1 is SNHLY and CDR2 is FYNNEI. CDR3 length: 15 residues. The CDR3 sequence: CASSDAAGGGNEQFF. The CDR3 DNA sequence: TGTGCCAGCAGTGACGCGGCGGGAGGGGGCAATGAGCAGTTCTTC.

The CDR3 protein is CASSLVKHYPYEQYF. CDR3 bases: TGTGCCAGCAGCTTAGTGAAGCATTACCCCTACGAGCAGTACTTC. The chain has TRBV7-9 and TRBJ2-7, with D unclear. There are 15 residues in the CDR3. V lost 1 base, J lost 2 bases, and 12 bases lay in between. The germline gives CDR1 SEHNR, CDR2 FQNEAQ (reference sequence). Full variable domain (rest looked up from reference TRBV7-9 and TRBJ2-7): DTGVSQNPRHKITKRGQNVTFRCDPISEHNRLYWYRQTLGQGPEFLTYFQNEAQLEKSRLLSDRFSAERPKGSFSTLEIQRTEQGDSAMYLCASSLVKHYPYEQYFGPGTRLTVT.

V gene TRBV10-1 combines with J gene TRBJ2-1; perhaps TRBD1 as D (5 bases). CDR1 is WNHNN and CDR2 is SYGVQD in the germline V gene (reference sequence). This CDR3 has 10 amino acids. The V end was cut by 6 bases, the J end by 15 bases, with 12 bases between. CDR3 sequence: CASRGALGFF. The CDR3 DNA reads as TGCGCCAGCAGAGGGGCCCTCGGGTTCTTC.

The V gene is TRBV6-1, the J gene TRBJ1-2, with TRBD1 matching 10 bases. V lost 1 base and J lost 6; bases outside the gene matches: 5. The CDR3 loop spans 15 amino acids. Germline loops: CDR1 MNHNS, CDR2 SASEGT. CDR3 region: CASSEGGQGPNGYTF. The CDR3 region has the DNA TGTGCCAGCAGTGAAGGGGGACAGGGGCCGAATGGCTACACCTTC.

CDR3 sequence (DNA): TGCGCCAGCAGCCCGGGGAGGGAGGGAAACACCATATATTTT. Protein: CASSPGREGNTIYF. The rearrangement uses TRBV4-3 and TRBJ1-3, with D unresolved. This CDR3 comprises 14 residues. Deletions cut 4 bases from V and 4 bases from J, with 11 bases between. Germline values: CDR1 LGHNA, CDR2 YSLEER.

This clone was detected only once. This sequence joins TRBV11-3 and TRBJ2-7; 12 bases map to TRBD2. This CDR3 has 18 residues. Germline assignment: CDR1 SGHNT and CDR2 YENEEA. Germline trimming cut 3 bases from V and 5 bases from J; bases unmatched to any gene: 14. The CDR3 spells CASSFRYLLAGGPHEQYF. The CDR3 DNA sequence: TGTGCCAGCAGCTTTCGTTACCTTCTAGCGGGAGGGCCTCACGAGCAGTACTTC.

The rearrangement joins TRBV28 to TRBJ2-3; a weak D match, TRBD2 (5 bases). V lost 10 bases to trimming and J lost 4 bases, with 24 bases between them. CDR3 length: 16 amino acids. Germline values: CDR1 MDHEN, CDR2 SYDVKM. DNA of the CDR3: TGTGCCACCAAGCGGACCTCATCGGGGATAGCAGATACGCAGTATTTT. Translation gives CATKRTSSGIADTQYF.

The V and J genes are TRBV27 and TRBJ2-5; 11 nucleotides line up with TRBD1. This CDR3 region has 15 residues. From germline, CDR1 is MNHEY and CDR2 SMNVEV (reference sequence). Trimming cost V 5 bases and J 4 bases; bases outside gene matches: 6. CDR3 residues: CASSPRTGGAETQYF. The CDR3 coding sequence is TGTGCCAGCAGTCCGCGGACAGGGGGCGCAGAGACCCAGTACTTC.

In its sample, this clone was seen a few times. The rearrangement uses TRBV3-1 (or the pseudogene TRBV3-2) and TRBJ2-1; D uncertain. Germline V gives CDR1 LGHDT, CDR2 YNNKEL (reference sequence). V gave up 3 bases and J gave up 4 bases, with 13 bases separating them. This CDR3 has 15 amino acids. This CDR3 is CASSHSSQAYNEQFF. The CDR3 region has the DNA TGTGCCAGCAGCCACTCTTCCCAGGCTTACAATGAGCAGTTCTTC.

The rearrangement links TRBV9 to TRBJ1-2; 8 positions match TRBD1. The CDR3 totals 15 residues. Germline CDR1 SGDLS, CDR2 YYNGEE. V was clipped by 0 bases and J by 4 bases; unmatched bases: 5. CDR3 coding DNA: TGTGCCAGCAGCGTAGTTGACAGGGGAGGCTATGGCTACACCTTC. Its translation is CASSVVDRGGYGYTF.